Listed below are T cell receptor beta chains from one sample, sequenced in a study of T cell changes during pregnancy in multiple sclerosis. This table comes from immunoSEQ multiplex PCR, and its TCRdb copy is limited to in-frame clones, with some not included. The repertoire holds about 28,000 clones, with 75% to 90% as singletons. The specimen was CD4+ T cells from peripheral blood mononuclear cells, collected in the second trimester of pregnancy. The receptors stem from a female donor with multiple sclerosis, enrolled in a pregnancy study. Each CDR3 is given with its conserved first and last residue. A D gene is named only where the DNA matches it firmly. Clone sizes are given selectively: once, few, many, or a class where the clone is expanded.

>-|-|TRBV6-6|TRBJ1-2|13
TGTGCCAGCAGCCAGGGGTTAGGCGTCGGCTACACCTTC
CASSQGLGVGYTF
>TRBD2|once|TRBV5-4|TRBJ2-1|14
TGTGCCAGCAGCTTGAGTCAGCGGGGGAATGAGCAGTTCTTC
CASSLSQRGNEQFF
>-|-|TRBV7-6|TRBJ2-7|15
TGTGCCAGCAGCTTCTCCGGGACACTGTCCTCGGAGCAGTACTTC
CASSFSGTLSSEQYF
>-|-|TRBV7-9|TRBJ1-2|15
TGTGCCAGCAGCCGTACGTGGGGGAGGAACTATGGCTACACCTTC
CASSRTWGRNYGYTF
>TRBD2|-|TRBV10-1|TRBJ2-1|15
TGCGCCAGCAGTGGGGGGACTAGCGGGGGGAGAGAGCAGTTCTTC
CASSGGTSGGREQFF
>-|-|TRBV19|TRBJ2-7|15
TGTGCCAGTAGTGTGGACTCACAACAACACTACGAGCAGTACTTC
CASSVDSQQHYEQYF
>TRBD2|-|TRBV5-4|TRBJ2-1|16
TGTGCCAGCAGCTCTTTCGGCGGGGGCTCCTACAATGAGCAGTTCTTC
CASSSFGGGSYNEQFF
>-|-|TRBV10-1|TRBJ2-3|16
TGCGCCAGCAGTGAGCGGGGTCTGCATATTCTAGATACGCAGTATTTT
CASSERGLHILDTQYF
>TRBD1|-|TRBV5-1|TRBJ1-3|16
TGCGCCAGCAGCTCCGGGACAGGAACGCGGGGAAACACCATATATTTT
CASSSGTGTRGNTIYF
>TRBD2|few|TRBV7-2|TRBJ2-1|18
TGTGCCAGCAGCTTAGTTCCTCGCGGGGGTCCGAGATACAATGAGCAGTTCTTC
CASSLVPRGGPRYNEQFF
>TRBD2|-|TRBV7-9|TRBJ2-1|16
TGTGCCAGCAGCTTAGGGCTAGCGGGGGGCTACAATGAGCAGTTCTTC
CASSLGLAGGYNEQFF
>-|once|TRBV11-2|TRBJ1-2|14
TGTGCCAGCAGCCGGACCCTGGGGGGGTATGGCTACACCTTC
CASSRTLGGYGYTF
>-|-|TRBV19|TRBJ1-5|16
TGTGCCAGTAGTTTCTACCGAGACTTGAGCAATCAGCCCCAGCATTTT
CASSFYRDLSNQPQHF
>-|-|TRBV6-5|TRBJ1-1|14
TGTGTCTGTCGGCGCAGGGTTCAGAACACTGAAGCTTTCTTT
CVCRRRVQNTEAFF
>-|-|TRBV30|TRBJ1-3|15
TGTGCCTGGAATCGAGGAACCAACTCTGGAAACACCATATATTTT
CAWNRGTNSGNTIYF
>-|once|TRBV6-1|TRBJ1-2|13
TGTGCCAGCAGTGAATACGGGGACTATGGCTACACCTTC
CASSEYGDYGYTF
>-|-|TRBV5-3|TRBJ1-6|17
TGTGCCAGAAGCCCTCGGCCGGAGAGCTCCTATAATTCACCCCTCCACTTT
CARSPRPESSYNSPLHF
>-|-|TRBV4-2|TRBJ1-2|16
TGTGCCAGCAGCCAAGGACCGGACGGGAATAACTATGGCTACACCTTC
CASSQGPDGNNYGYTF
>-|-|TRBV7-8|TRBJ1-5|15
TGTGCCAGCAGCGCCGCGAGTAGTGAGTCAGGTCCTTCGCATTTT
CASSAASSESGPSHF
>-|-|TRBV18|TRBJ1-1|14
TGTGCCAGCGCAGCGACAGGCTTGAACACTGAAGCTTTCTTT
CASAATGLNTEAFF
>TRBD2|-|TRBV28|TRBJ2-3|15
TGTGCCAGCAGTCTTACTAGCGTTAGGGCAGATACGCAGTATTTT
CASSLTSVRADTQYF
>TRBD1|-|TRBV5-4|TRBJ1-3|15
TGTGCCAGCAGCCCAGGGGGCCGTACGGGAAACACCATATATTTT
CASSPGGRTGNTIYF
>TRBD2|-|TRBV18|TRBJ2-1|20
TGTGCCAGCTCACGTCGGGGACTAGCGGGGGCGGGGGGCTCCTACAATGAGCAGTTCTTC
CASSRRGLAGAGGSYNEQFF
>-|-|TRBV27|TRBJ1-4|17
TGTGCCAGCAGCCCCCATGACAGGCGCTCAACTAATGAAAAACTGTTTTTT
CASSPHDRRSTNEKLFF
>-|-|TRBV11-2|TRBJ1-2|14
TGTGCCAGCAGTTCCCCACGGGGGGCAAGGGGCTACACCTTC
CASSSPRGARGYTF
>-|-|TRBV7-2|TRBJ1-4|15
TGTGCCAGCAGCACTCCGGGACTAACTAATGAAAAACTGTTTTTT
CASSTPGLTNEKLFF
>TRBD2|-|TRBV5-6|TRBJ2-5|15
TGTGCCAGCAACCGGAGGTTAGCGGGGGGGGAGACCCAGTACTTC
CASNRRLAGGETQYF
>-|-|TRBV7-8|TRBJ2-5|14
TGTGCCAGCAGCTCCGGGGGAATCAAAGAGACCCAGTACTTC
CASSSGGIKETQYF
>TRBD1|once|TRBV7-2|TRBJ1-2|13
TGTGCCAGCAGCCTAGGACAGGTTTTGGGCTACACCTTC
CASSLGQVLGYTF
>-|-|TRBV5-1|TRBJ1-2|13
TGCGCCAGCAGCTTACGGGTGATCTATGGCTACACCTTC
CASSLRVIYGYTF
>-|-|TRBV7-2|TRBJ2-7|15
TGTGCCAGCAGCTTAGCGCTCGCGGGGTCACGGGAGCAGTACTTC
CASSLALAGSREQYF
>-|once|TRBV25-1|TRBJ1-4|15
TGTGCCAGCAGTGAACCAAGACACGGAGGTGAAAAACTGTTTTTT
CASSEPRHGGEKLFF
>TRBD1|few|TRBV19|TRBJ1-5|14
TGTGCCAGTAGTATGGGACAGGGCAATCAGCCCCAGCATTTT
CASSMGQGNQPQHF
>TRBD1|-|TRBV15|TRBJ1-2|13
TGTGCCACCAGCTATAGGGGGCGCGGTGGCTACACCTTC
CATSYRGRGGYTF
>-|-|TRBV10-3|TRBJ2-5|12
TGTGCCATCAGAGGCGGTGGGGAGACCCAGTACTTC
CAIRGGGETQYF